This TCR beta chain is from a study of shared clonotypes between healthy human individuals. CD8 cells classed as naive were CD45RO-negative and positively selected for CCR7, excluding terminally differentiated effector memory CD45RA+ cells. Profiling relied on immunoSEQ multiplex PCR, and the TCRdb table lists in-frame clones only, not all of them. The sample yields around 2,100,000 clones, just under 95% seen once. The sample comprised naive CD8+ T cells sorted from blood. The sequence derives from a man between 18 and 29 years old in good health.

This chain's CDR3 is CASSFGQPLDTQYF. CDR3 DNA sequence: TGTGCCAGCAGCTTTGGTCAGCCCCTAGATACGCAGTATTTT. This chain uses TRBV5-8 with TRBJ2-3; no reliable D call. With 2 bases removed from V and 5 bases from J, the gap between germline ends came to 12 bases. Germline V lookup: CDR1 SGHTS, CDR2 YDEGEE. This CDR3 spans 14 amino acids.